The rows below give T cell receptor beta chains drawn from one sample of a study of CD8 T cells in ankylosing spondylitis. In TCRdb, the 5' RACE reads were re-called with MiXCR into one record per CDR3 protein. The sample lists some 220,000 distinct CDR3 sequences, approximately 8% occurring once. The material sequenced was blood, either unsorted or a sorted T cell fraction (not recorded which). The receptors shown here come from a female donor with ankylosing spondylitis or in good health (not recorded which). Both conserved end residues are part of each CDR3. D genes are given only for firm matches. Part of the rows lack a size; the others show once, few, many or a class for expanded clones.

J gene | clone size | V gene | D gene | CDR3 protein | CDR3 DNA
TRBJ2-6 | many | TRBV6-2/TRBV6-3 | - | CATKGSGANVLTF | TGTGCCACCAAGGGGTCTGGGGCCAACGTCCTGACTTTC
TRBJ2-7 | - | TRBV20-1 | - | CSARERGRLYEQYF | TGCAGTGCTAGAGAACGGGGGCGTCTCTACGAGCAGTACTTC
TRBJ2-1 | - | TRBV6-2/TRBV6-3 | - | CASRPGRAPNEQFF | TGTGCCAGCCGGCCGGGAAGGGCTCCCAATGAGCAGTTCTTC
TRBJ2-7 | - | TRBV6-2/TRBV6-3 | - | CASSPRDTSCEQYF | TGTGCCAGCAGCCCTCGGGACACCTCCTGCGAGCAGTACTTC
TRBJ1-1 | many | TRBV29-1 | - | CSVEAFSLNTEAFF | TGCAGCGTTGAAGCCTTCAGCTTGAACACTGAAGCTTTCTTT
TRBJ2-3 | many | TRBV20-1 | - | CSAREGGTGGSSTDTQYF | TGCAGTGCTAGAGAGGGAGGGACAGGAGGGTCTAGCACAGATACGCAGTATTTT
TRBJ2-7 | many | TRBV5-1 | - | CASSSGPPYEQYF | TGCGCCAGCAGCTCCGGACCGCCCTACGAGCAGTACTTC
TRBJ1-5 | many | TRBV25-1 | - | CASSEDWSNQPQHF | TGTGCCAGCAGTGAAGATTGGAGCAATCAGCCCCAGCATTTT
TRBJ2-1 | many | TRBV29-1 | TRBD2 | CSVLRSRREGNEQFF | TGCAGCGTTCTGAGATCCCGGCGGGAGGGCAATGAGCAGTTCTTC
TRBJ2-5 | many | TRBV4-3 | - | CASSQVGAGGPGGETQYF | TGCGCCAGCAGCCAAGTTGGGGCCGGGGGGCCCGGCGGAGAGACCCAGTACTTC
TRBJ2-7 | many | TRBV7-2 | - | CASSFASTYEQYF | TGTGCCAGCAGCTTTGCATCCACCTACGAGCAGTACTTC
TRBJ1-4 | many | TRBV7-2 | - | CASSLGPRVDEKLFF | TGTGCCAGCAGCTTGGGGCCGAGGGTGGATGAAAAACTGTTTTTT
TRBJ2-2 | many | TRBV4-3 | TRBD2 | CASSQDRLAGSNTGELFF | TGCGCCAGCAGCCAAGATCGACTAGCGGGATCGAACACCGGGGAGCTGTTTTTT
TRBJ2-3 | many | TRBV6-2/TRBV6-3 | TRBD2 | CASAAAGVTDTQYF | TGTGCCAGCGCTGCCGCGGGAGTCACAGATACGCAGTATTTT
TRBJ2-4 | many | TRBV20-1 | - | CSARPGLVYIQYF | TGCAGTGCTAGGCCGGGGCTTGTATACATTCAGTACTTC
TRBJ2-5 | - | TRBV18 | - | CASSPETGFGTQYF | TGTGCCAGCTCACCGGAGACAGGCTTTGGGACCCAGTACTTC
TRBJ2-7 | - | TRBV7-9 | - | CASSSPTDRPEQYF | TGTGCCAGCAGCTCCCCGACGGACAGACCCGAGCAGTACTTC
TRBJ2-1 | many | TRBV12-3/TRBV12-4 | TRBD2 | CASSLEGLAGGEQFF | TGTGCCAGCAGTTTAGAAGGACTAGCGGGAGGTGAGCAGTTCTTC
TRBJ2-7 | many | TRBV5-1 | TRBD1 | CASSLGTGVNEQYF | TGCGCCAGCAGCCTCGGGACAGGGGTAAACGAGCAGTACTTC
TRBJ1-1 | few | TRBV28 | TRBD1 | CASSTGTGGAFF | TGTGCCAGCAGTACCGGGACAGGGGGAGCTTTCTTT
TRBJ2-2 | few | TRBV7-2 | - | CASTNIGLTGELFF | TGTGCCAGCACCAATATAGGGCTCACCGGGGAGCTGTTTTTT
TRBJ1-2 | - | TRBV15 | - | CATSRVGETYGGYTF | TGTGCCACCAGCAGAGTCGGCGAGACCTACGGGGGCTACACCTTC
TRBJ1-2 | many | TRBV20-1 | - | CSAREFRNDYGYTF | TGCAGTGCTAGAGAATTTCGCAACGACTATGGCTACACCTTC
TRBJ2-1 | many | TRBV24-1 | - | CATSVGGSYNEQFF | TGTGCCACCAGTGTGGGCGGGTCTTACAATGAGCAGTTCTTC
TRBJ2-7 | many | TRBV12-5 | - | CASGSIHASSYEQYF | TGTGCTAGTGGTTCGATACATGCGAGCTCCTACGAGCAGTACTTC
TRBJ2-3 | many | TRBV11-2 | - | CASMTIGDTQYF | TGTGCCAGTATGACAATTGGAGATACGCAGTATTTT
TRBJ2-5 | many | TRBV13 | - | CASSFSLLGGLEQETQYF | TGTGCCAGCAGCTTCTCCTTGCTAGGAGGGTTAGAACAAGAGACCCAGTACTTC
TRBJ2-7 | many | TRBV29-1 | TRBD1 | CSVVDRGSYEQYF | TGCAGCGTCGTAGACAGGGGCTCCTACGAGCAGTACTTC
TRBJ1-5 | many | TRBV6-2/TRBV6-3 | - | CASSYYQDQPQHF | TGTGCCAGCAGTTACTACCAGGATCAGCCCCAGCATTTT
TRBJ2-1 | few | TRBV6-4 | - | CASSVEAWGEQFF | TGTGCCAGCAGTGTAGAGGCCTGGGGTGAGCAGTTCTTC
TRBJ2-7 | many | TRBV4-1 | - | CASSQEDRFYEQYF | TGCGCCAGCAGCCAAGAGGACAGATTCTACGAGCAGTACTTC
TRBJ2-7 | many | TRBV12-3/TRBV12-4 | - | CASSSSNEQYF | TGTGCCAGCAGTTCCTCGAACGAGCAGTACTTC
TRBJ2-3 | many | TRBV7-2 | TRBD1 | CASSFIGGGDTQYF | TGTGCCAGCAGCTTCATAGGGGGCGGCGATACGCAGTATTTT
TRBJ2-2 | many | TRBV7-8 | - | CASSRSGPNTGELFF | TGTGCCAGCAGTCGGAGCGGTCCGAACACCGGGGAGCTGTTTTTT
TRBJ2-7 | many | TRBV29-1 | - | CSVEDSRYEQYF | TGCAGCGTTGAGGACAGTCGTTACGAGCAGTACTTC
TRBJ2-7 | many | TRBV6-2/TRBV6-3 | - | CASRFDSSYEQYF | TGTGCCAGCAGGTTTGACAGCTCCTACGAGCAGTACTTC
TRBJ2-1 | few | TRBV11-2 | - | CASSLAPSHYNEQFF | TGTGCCAGCAGCTTAGCACCTAGTCACTACAATGAGCAGTTCTTC
TRBJ1-1 | many | TRBV20-1 | - | CSALRGATEAFF | TGCAGTGCTCTACGGGGTGCAACTGAAGCTTTCTTT
TRBJ2-1 | many | TRBV5-1 | - | CASSSRLEEQFF | TGCGCCAGCAGCTCCCGCCTGGAAGAGCAGTTCTTC
TRBJ2-2 | many | TRBV3-1 | - | CASSQGAGQHSGELFF | TGTGCCAGCAGCCAGGGGGCGGGACAGCATTCCGGGGAGCTGTTTTTT
TRBJ1-1 | many | TRBV7-3 | - | CASSLTTGSTEAFF | TGTGCCAGCAGCCTAACGACAGGTAGCACTGAAGCTTTCTTT
TRBJ2-7 | many | TRBV20-1 | - | CSARGLLQVNYEQYF | TGCAGTGCTAGGGGCCTGCTACAGGTGAACTACGAGCAGTACTTC
TRBJ2-7 | - | TRBV28 | TRBD2 | CASSLLGLAGGEQYF | TGTGCCAGCAGTTTACTCGGACTAGCGGGAGGAGAGCAGTACTTC
TRBJ1-3 | - | TRBV3-1 | - | CASSQDSGSSGNTIYF | TGTGCCAGCAGCCAAGATTCAGGGAGCTCTGGAAACACCATATATTTT
TRBJ2-7 | many | TRBV7-2 | TRBD2 | CASNLAGYYEQYF | TGTGCCAGCAATCTAGCGGGATACTACGAGCAGTACTTC
TRBJ2-5 | many | TRBV20-1 | - | CSAGGGQLETQYF | TGCAGTGCGGGGGGGGGGCAGTTGGAGACCCAGTACTTC
TRBJ2-3 | once | TRBV11-2 | - | CASSLASTDTLYF | TGTGCCAGCAGCCTCGCGAGCACAGATACGCTGTATTTT
TRBJ2-1 | many | TRBV18 | - | CASSRQGGEQFF | TGTGCCAGCTCGCGACAGGGAGGCGAGCAGTTCTTC
TRBJ2-7 | many | TRBV5-1 | - | CASRLPGSYEQYF | TGCGCCAGCAGACTTCCCGGATCCTACGAGCAGTACTTC